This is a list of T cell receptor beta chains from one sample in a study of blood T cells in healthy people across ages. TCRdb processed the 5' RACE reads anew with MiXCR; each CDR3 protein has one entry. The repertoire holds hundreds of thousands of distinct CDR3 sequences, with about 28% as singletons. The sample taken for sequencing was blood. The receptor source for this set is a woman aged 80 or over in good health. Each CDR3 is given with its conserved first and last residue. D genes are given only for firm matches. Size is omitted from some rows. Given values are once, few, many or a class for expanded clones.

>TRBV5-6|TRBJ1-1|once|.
TGTGCCAGCGGCAAGACAGGCGCGAACACTGAAGCTTTCTTT
CASGKTGANTEAFF
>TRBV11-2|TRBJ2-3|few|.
TGTGCCAGCAGCTGGGGGGCGGGGGTCACAGATACGCAGTATTTT
CASSWGAGVTDTQYF
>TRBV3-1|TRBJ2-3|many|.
TGTGCCAGCAGTCCTTTCCCAGATACGCAGTATTTT
CASSPFPDTQYF
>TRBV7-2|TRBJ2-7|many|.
TGTGCCAGCAGCCGTATGGGTGGAACGGGAGAGCAGTACTTC
CASSRMGGTGEQYF
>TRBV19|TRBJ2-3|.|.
TGTGCCAGTAGGAATACGAAGGGGCGGAGCACAGATACGCAGTATTTT
CASRNTKGRSTDTQYF
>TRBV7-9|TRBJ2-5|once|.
TGTGCCAGCAGCCGAAGGGACAACCAAGAGACCCAGTACTTC
CASSRRDNQETQYF
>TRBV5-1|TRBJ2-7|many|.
TGCGCCATCAACTACGAGCAGTACTTC
CAINYEQYF
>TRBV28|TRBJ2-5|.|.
TGTGCCAGCAGTTTTGGTGTGACACCTTCCCGGTACCAAGAGACCCAGTACTTC
CASSFGVTPSRYQETQYF
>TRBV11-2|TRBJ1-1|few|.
TGTGCCAGCAGCTTGGGGGGGCCCTACACTGAAGCTTTCTTT
CASSLGGPYTEAFF
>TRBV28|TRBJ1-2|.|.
TGTGCCAGCGGTCCGCCCTCCTTCTATGGCTACACCTTC
CASGPPSFYGYTF
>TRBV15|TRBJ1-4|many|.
TGTGCCACCAGCAGAGTTGCCGGGGGGGCCAGAACTAATGAAAAACTGTTTTTT
CATSRVAGGARTNEKLFF
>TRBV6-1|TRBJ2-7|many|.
TGTGCCAGCAGTGACGTACGGACAGCCCACTCCTACGAGCAGTACTTC
CASSDVRTAHSYEQYF
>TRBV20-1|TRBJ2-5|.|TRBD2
TGCAGTGCTATTGGGCCTAGCGGCTGCAATGAGCAGTACTTC
CSAIGPSGCNEQYF
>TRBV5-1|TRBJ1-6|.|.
TGCGCCAGCAGCGTAGACGGCAATAATTCACCCCTCCACTTT
CASSVDGNNSPLHF
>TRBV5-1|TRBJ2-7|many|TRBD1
TGCGCCAGCAGCAATAAGACAGGGGTCTCCTACGAGCAGTACTTC
CASSNKTGVSYEQYF
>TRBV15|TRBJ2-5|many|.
TGTGCCACCAGCAGGCCCGGTGGAGCCCAGTACTTC
CATSRPGGAQYF
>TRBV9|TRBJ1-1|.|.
TGTGCCAGCAGCGCCGACAGTTCTACTGAAGCTTTCTTT
CASSADSSTEAFF
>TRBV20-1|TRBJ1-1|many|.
TGCAGTGCTAGAGGGCTTCGGGGGGGCGAATGGTCCACTGAAGCTTTCTTT
CSARGLRGGEWSTEAFF
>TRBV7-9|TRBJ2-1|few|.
TGTGCCAGCAGCGCCAGGAGCCCCTCCTACAATGAGCAGTTCTTC
CASSARSPSYNEQFF
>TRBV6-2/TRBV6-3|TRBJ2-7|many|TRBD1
TGTGCCAGCAGTTACGGGCAGGGGGCCCTCTTCGATTACGAGCAGTACTTC
CASSYGQGALFDYEQYF
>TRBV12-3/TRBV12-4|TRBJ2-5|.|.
TGTGCCAGCAGCCATGCGGCCGTCGTTGGACAAGAGACCCAGTACTTC
CASSHAAVVGQETQYF
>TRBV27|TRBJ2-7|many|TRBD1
TGTGCCAGCAGTCAACAGGGGATCTACGAGCAGTACTTC
CASSQQGIYEQYF
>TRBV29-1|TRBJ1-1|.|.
TGCAGCGCCCTATCCGGGACACAGAACACTGAAGCTTTCTTT
CSALSGTQNTEAFF
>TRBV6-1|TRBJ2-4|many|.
TGTGCCAGCAGCTGGACAGTAGCCAAAAACATTCAGTACTTC
CASSWTVAKNIQYF
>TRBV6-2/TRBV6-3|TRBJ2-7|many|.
TGTGCCAGCAGTTCCGCCTGGGGTCGGGAGCAGTACTTC
CASSSAWGREQYF
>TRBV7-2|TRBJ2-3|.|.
TGTGCCAGCAGCTTAGTCCTGCCCCCAGATACGCAGTATTTT
CASSLVLPPDTQYF
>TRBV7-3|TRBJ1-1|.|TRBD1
TGTGCCTGCAGCCTGACAGGGCCAGGGTTGGGCACTGAAGCTTTCTTT
CACSLTGPGLGTEAFF
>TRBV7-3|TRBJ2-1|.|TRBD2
TGCGCCAGCAGCGCGGGACTATCTAACAATGAGCAGTTCTTC
CASSAGLSNNEQFF
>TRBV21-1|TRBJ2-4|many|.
TGTGCCAGCAGGGACGAGGGGGAAGTGGAGTACTTC
CASRDEGEVEYF
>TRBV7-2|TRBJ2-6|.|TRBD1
TGTGCCAGCAGCATACAGGGGGCGCGGTCCGTCCTGACTTTC
CASSIQGARSVLTF
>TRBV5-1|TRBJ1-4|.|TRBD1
TGCGCCAGCGCGGGACAGGGAGGGGAAAAACTGTTTTTT
CASAGQGGEKLFF
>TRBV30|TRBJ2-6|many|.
TGTGCCTGGAGCCCGACGAGGCGTCTCTCTGGGGCCAACGTCCTGACTTTC
CAWSPTRRLSGANVLTF
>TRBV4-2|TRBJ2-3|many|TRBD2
TGTGCCAGCAGCCAAGATATCGGGACTAGCGGGGGGGCGGATACGCAGTATTTT
CASSQDIGTSGGADTQYF
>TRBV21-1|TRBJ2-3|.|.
TGTGCCAGCAGCAAAGTCCGGGGGATGGCCACAGATACGCAGTATTTT
CASSKVRGMATDTQYF
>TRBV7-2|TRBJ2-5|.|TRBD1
TGTGCCAGCAGCTACCTCGACAGGGCACAAGAGACCCAGTACTTC
CASSYLDRAQETQYF
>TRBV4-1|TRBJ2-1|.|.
TGCGCCACCGAGGGGCCCAAGAATGAGCAGTTCTTC
CATEGPKNEQFF
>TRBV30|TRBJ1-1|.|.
TGTGCCTGGAGGGACGGCTTGAACACTGAAGCTTTCTTT
CAWRDGLNTEAFF
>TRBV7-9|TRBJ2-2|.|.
TGTGCCAGCAGCTCCACCGACATTAACACCGGGGAGCTGTTTTTT
CASSSTDINTGELFF
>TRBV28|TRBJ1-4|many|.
TGTGCCAGCAGTTCCCAGGGGCGGGAAGGCGAAAAACTGTTTTTT
CASSSQGREGEKLFF
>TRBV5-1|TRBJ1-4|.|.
TGCGCCAGCAGCTTGTCCAGGGTGGTAGGAGAAAAACTGTTTTTT
CASSLSRVVGEKLFF
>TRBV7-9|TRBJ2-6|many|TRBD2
TGTGCCAGCAGCTTGCCCCCAGCGGGGGGGACCCACTCTGGGGCCAACGTCCTGACTTTC
CASSLPPAGGTHSGANVLTF
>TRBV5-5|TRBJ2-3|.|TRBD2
TGTGTCAGCAGCTTGGAGGGTAGCGGGGGGGCTGCAGATACGCAGTATTTT
CVSSLEGSGGAADTQYF
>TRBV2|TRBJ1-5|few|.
TGTGCCAGCACCCAGAGGGGGGCGCGGAGCAATCAGCCCCAGCATTTT
CASTQRGARSNQPQHF
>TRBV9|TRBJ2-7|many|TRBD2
TGTGCCAGCAGCGCCGCGGGGGGCTACGAGCAGTACTTC
CASSAAGGYEQYF
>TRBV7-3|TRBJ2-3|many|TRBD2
TGTGCCAGCAGCTTAACAGGGAGGACTAGCCGCGGGGGGAAGGCAGATACGCAGTATTTT
CASSLTGRTSRGGKADTQYF
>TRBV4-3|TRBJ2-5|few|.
TGCGCCAGCAGCCAAAACGCTGACACCCTACGGCCCCAGTACTTC
CASSQNADTLRPQYF
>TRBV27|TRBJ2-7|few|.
TGTGCCAGCACCATCCGGGGGGCCCTGGGGTACAATGAGCAGTACTTC
CASTIRGALGYNEQYF
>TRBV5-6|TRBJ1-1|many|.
TGTGCCAGCAGCTTGGATCTGGGAGTGAACACTGAAGCTTTCTTT
CASSLDLGVNTEAFF
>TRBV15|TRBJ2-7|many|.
TGTGCCACCAGAGGGGATAACAGGTCTCCATCCTACGAGCAGTACTTC
CATRGDNRSPSYEQYF
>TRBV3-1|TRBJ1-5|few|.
TGTGCCAGCAGCCAACGGGAGGCTGAAGTGAATCAGCCCCAGCATTTT
CASSQREAEVNQPQHF
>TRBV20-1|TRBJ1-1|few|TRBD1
TGCAGTGCTAGACAGGGGGACACTGAAGCTTTCTTT
CSARQGDTEAFF
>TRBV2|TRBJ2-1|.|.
TGTGCCAGCAGTGAAGAGCGGAATGAGCAGTTCTTC
CASSEERNEQFF
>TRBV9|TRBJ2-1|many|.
TGTGCCAGCAGCGTAGGGGGCAGTGACCTAGACAATGAGCAGTTCTTC
CASSVGGSDLDNEQFF
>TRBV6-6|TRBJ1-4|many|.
TGTGCCAGCACCATCGGGGGGTATGCGGAAAAACTGTTTTTT
CASTIGGYAEKLFF